The 13 T cell receptor beta chains below all came from one sample that was sequenced in a study of Graves' ophthalmopathy and Graves' hyperthyroidism. Beta-chain TCR CDR3 regions were amplified from RNA transcripts. Following a first-round RT-PCR that used HTBI primers, a second-round multiplex PCR was carried out. TCRdb redid the calling of the multiplex PCR reads with MiXCR, one entry per CDR3 protein. The sample contains about 740,000 distinct CDR3 sequences, 40% of which appear only once. The sequenced sample was peripheral blood. The origin of the receptors is an adult man with Graves' ophthalmopathy.

Points on this clonotype: At one boundary the junction diverges from the germline segment, which might be a read error. This chain joins TRBV10-3 and TRBJ1-2; 7 positions match TRBD1. This CDR3 is 12 amino acids long. Germline V gives CDR1 ENHRY, CDR2 SYGVKD. CDR3 sequence: CASSDRDNGYTF. In nucleotides, the CDR3 is TGTGCCAGCAGTGACAGGGATAATGGCTACACCTTC.

This clonotype was recorded a few times. Relative to the germline gene, one junction end is altered; a read error may explain this. The V call is TRBV7-2, the J call TRBJ2-7; D is uncertain. Germline V gives CDR1 SGHTA, CDR2 FQGNSA. The CDR3 has 13 residues. CDR3 in amino acids: CASSQVRSYEQYF. The CDR3 nucleotides are TGCGCCAGCAGCCAAGTTAGATCGTACGAGCAGTACTTC.

With respect to this clonotype: This may arise from a read error, as a much more abundant clone is one base away. Without the conserved terminal phenylalanine or tryptophan, this CDR3 likely stems from a read error. V is TRBV7-2 and J is TRBJ2-5; D gene unclear. Trimming took off 0 bases at V and 5 bases at J, with 7 bases between the two ends. CDR3 length equals 13 residues. Germline values: CDR1 SGHTA, CDR2 FQGNSA. The CDR3 nucleotides are TGTGCCAGCAGCTTAGCTATATCTGAGACCCAGTACTTG. This codes for CASSLAISETQYL.

The chain carries TRBV25-1 and TRBJ2-7; D might be TRBD1 (6 bases). The CDR3 totals 16 residues. CDR1 is MGHDK, CDR2 SYGVNS, per germline. The ends were cut back, 4 bases at V and 3 bases at J, with 19 bases in the middle. CDR3 in amino acids: CASSASHTQGIYEQYF. DNA of the CDR3: TGTGCCAGCAGTGCTTCCCATACCCAGGGGATCTACGAGCAGTACTTC.

The chain joins TRBV6-6 to TRBJ2-5; 7 nucleotides align to TRBD1. This CDR3 contains 13 residues. Germline CDR1 reads MNHNY; CDR2 reads SVGAGI (reference sequence). V was pared by 7 bases and J by 5 bases, with 7 bases of the junction left unmatched. The CDR3 is CASNVQGSETQYF. Written as DNA, the CDR3 is TGTGCCAGCAATGTACAGGGGTCCGAGACCCAGTACTTC.

J is TRBJ2-3 and V is TRBV2; TRBD2 aligns across 10 bases. V lost 2 bases, J lost 8 bases, and 7 bases stayed unmatched. The CDR3 extends over 15 amino acids. Germline CDR1 SNHLY, CDR2 FYNNEI. CDR3 nucleotide sequence: TGTGCCAGCAGTGAACTAGCGGGAGTTCTAACTACGCAGTATTTT. It specifies CASSELAGVLTTQYF.

Of note for this clonotype: Given a much more abundant clone one base away, this may be a read error. The rearrangement joins TRBV15 to TRBJ2-5, with 10 bases aligning to TRBD1. CDR3 length equals 16 residues. V shed 1 base, J shed 9 bases, and the junction held 11 bases outside the gene matches. Per germline, CDR1 LNHNV and CDR2 YYDKDF (reference sequence). The CDR3 spells CATSRGRQGAGEAQYF. Here the CDR3 DNA reads TGTGCCACCAGCAGAGGCAGACAGGGGGCGGGGGAGGCCCAGTACTTC. The entire variable domain, with the rest obtained from reference TRBV15 and TRBJ2-5, is as follows: DAMVIQNPRYQVTQFGKPVTLSCSQTLNHNVMYWYQQKSSQAPKLLFHYYDKDFNNEADTPDNFQSRRPNTSFCFLDIRSPGLGDTAMYLCATSRGRQGAGEAQYFGPGTRLLVL.

J is TRBJ1-3 and V is TRBV19; D remains unclear. Trimming took 2 bases from V and 0 from J, leaving 14 bases between them. From germline, CDR1 is LNHDA and CDR2 SQIVND (reference sequence). The length of the CDR3 is 17 residues. CDR3 protein: CASSISLQAFSGNTIYF. For the CDR3, the DNA is TGTGCCAGTAGTATATCCCTCCAGGCTTTCTCTGGAAACACCATATATTTT.

This clonotype was seen a few times. The chain uses TRBV7-9 and TRBJ2-7, with 8 positions matching TRBD2. The junction had 6 bases not matched to a gene; V was cut back by 1 base and J by 7 bases. The CDR3 totals 14 residues. Germline CDR1 SEHNR, CDR2 FQNEAQ (reference sequence). CDR3 amino acids: CASSLGAGVREQYF. For the CDR3, the DNA is TGTGCCAGCAGCTTAGGAGCGGGAGTGAGAGAGCAGTACTTC.

The V gene is TRBV2, the J gene TRBJ2-3; TRBD2 matches at 8 bases. With 6 bases clipped from V and 2 bases from J, the junction kept 7 bases outside the gene matches. CDR3 length: 15 amino acids. CDR1 is SNHLY, CDR2 FYNNEI, per germline. The CDR3 DNA sequence: TGTGCCAGCAGGGAAACGGGGGGGTACACAGATACGCAGTATTTT. It yields the protein CASRETGGYTDTQYF.

The chain carries TRBV9 and TRBJ2-7, with D uncertain. V lost 0 bases and J lost 2, with 6 bases in between. From germline, CDR1 is SGDLS and CDR2 YYNGEE. This CDR3 contains 13 residues. CDR3 DNA sequence: TGTGCCAGCAGCGTAGATGACACCTACGAGCAGTACTTC. Encoded protein: CASSVDDTYEQYF.

The V gene is TRBV7-9, the J gene TRBJ1-2; D is ambiguous. The V and J ends lost 5 bases and 7 bases respectively, with 35 bases between them. CDR1 is SEHNR and CDR2 is FQNEAQ in the germline V gene (reference sequence). This CDR3 has 20 residues. The CDR3 protein is CASSLTSLVGPRRKSGGYTF. DNA for the CDR3: TGTGCCAGCAGCCTAACGTCTTTGGTCGGGCCCCGGAGGAAGTCGGGTGGCTACACCTTC.

The chain is built from TRBV28 and TRBJ1-1, with D unresolved. There are 14 residues in the CDR3. The germline V gene encodes CDR1 MDHEN and CDR2 SYDVKM. Trimming cost V 2 bases and J 4 bases, with 11 bases left between them. Written as DNA, the CDR3 is TGTGCCAGCAGTTTACGGCATTTCTTCACTGAAGCTTTCTTT. Translated: CASSLRHFFTEAFF.